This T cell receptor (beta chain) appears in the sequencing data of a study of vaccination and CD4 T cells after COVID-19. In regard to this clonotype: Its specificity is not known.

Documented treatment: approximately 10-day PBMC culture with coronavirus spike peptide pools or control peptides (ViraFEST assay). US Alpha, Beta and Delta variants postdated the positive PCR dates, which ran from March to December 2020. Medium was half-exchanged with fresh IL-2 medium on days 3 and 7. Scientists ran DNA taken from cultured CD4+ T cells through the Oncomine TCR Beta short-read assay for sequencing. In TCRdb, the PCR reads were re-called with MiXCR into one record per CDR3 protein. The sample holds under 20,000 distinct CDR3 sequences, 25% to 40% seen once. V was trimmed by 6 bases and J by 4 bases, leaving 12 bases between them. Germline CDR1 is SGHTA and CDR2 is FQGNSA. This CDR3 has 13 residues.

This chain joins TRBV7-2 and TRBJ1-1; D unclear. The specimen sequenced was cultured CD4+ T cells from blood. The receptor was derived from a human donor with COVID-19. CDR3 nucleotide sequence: TGTGCCAGCAGACGTCCGATACGCACTGAAGCTTTCTTT. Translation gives CASRRPIRTEAFF.